The T cell receptor (beta chain) described here comes from a study of blood T cell repertoires in COVID-19. Germline V CDR1 and CDR2: SGDLS, YYNGEE. The CDR3 length is 16 residues. Trimming at V came to 4 bases and at J to 8 bases, leaving 9 bases not matched to a gene. The protocol was immunoSEQ multiplex PCR, while the TCRdb copy is restricted to in-frame clones and leaves out a portion. The repertoire holds roughly 310,000 clones, with about nine tenths as singletons. The chain links TRBV9 to TRBJ1-4; TRBD1 matches 12 bases. Sequenced: PBMCs or T cells enriched from blood (not recorded which). The origin of this receptor is a woman aged 40 to 49 who had recovered from COVID-19. The CDR3 protein is CASSLHPGTGGEKLFF. In DNA form, the CDR3 reads TGTGCCAGCAGCCTCCATCCCGGGACAGGGGGCGAAAAACTGTTTTTT.